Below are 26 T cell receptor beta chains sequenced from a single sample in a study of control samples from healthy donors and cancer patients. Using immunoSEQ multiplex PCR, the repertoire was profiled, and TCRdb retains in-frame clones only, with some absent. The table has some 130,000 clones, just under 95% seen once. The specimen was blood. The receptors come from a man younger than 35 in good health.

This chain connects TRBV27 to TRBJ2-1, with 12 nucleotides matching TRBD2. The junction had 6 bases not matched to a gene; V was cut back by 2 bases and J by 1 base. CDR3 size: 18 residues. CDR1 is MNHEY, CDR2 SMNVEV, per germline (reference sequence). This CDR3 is CASSLILAGGFSYNEQFF. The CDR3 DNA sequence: TGTGCCAGCAGTTTAATACTAGCGGGGGGTTTTTCCTACAATGAGCAGTTCTTC.

CDR3 coding DNA: TGTGCCAGCAGCTTGGACAGGAGTACCGGGGAGCTGTTTTTT. As protein: CASSLDRSTGELFF. The J gene is TRBJ2-2, the V gene TRBV5-5; perhaps TRBD1 as D (5 bases). This CDR3 region has 14 residues. Germline V gene sequence: CDR1 SGHKS, CDR2 YYEKEE (reference sequence). The V end lost 0 bases, the J end lost 5 bases, and 8 bases lay between the germline ends. Based on the CDR3 plus reference TRBV5-5 and TRBJ2-2, the full variable domain is DAGVTQSPTHLIKTRGQQVTLRCSPISGHKSVSWYQQVLGQGPQFIFQYYEKEERGRGNFPDRFSARQFPNYSSELNVNALLLGDSALYLCASSLDRSTGELFFGEGSRLTVL.

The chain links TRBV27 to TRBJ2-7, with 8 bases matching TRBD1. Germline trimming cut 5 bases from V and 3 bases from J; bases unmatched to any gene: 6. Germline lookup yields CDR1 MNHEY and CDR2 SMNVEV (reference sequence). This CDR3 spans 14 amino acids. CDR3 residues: CASSLRTGIYEQYF. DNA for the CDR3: TGTGCCAGCAGTCTCCGGACAGGGATCTACGAGCAGTACTTC.

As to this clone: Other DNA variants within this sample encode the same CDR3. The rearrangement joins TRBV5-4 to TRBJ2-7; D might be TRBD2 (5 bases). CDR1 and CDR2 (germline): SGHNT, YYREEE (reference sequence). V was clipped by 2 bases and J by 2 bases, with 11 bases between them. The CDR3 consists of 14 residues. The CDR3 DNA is TGTGCCAGCAGCTTAGTTGGAGGAACCTACGAGCAGTACTTC. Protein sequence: CASSLVGGTYEQYF. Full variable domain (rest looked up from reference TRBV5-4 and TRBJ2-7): ETGVTQSPTHLIKTRGQQVTLRCSSQSGHNTVSWYQQALGQGPQFIFQYYREEENGRGNFPPRFSGLQFPNYSSELNVNALELDDSALYLCASSLVGGTYEQYFGPGTRLTVT.

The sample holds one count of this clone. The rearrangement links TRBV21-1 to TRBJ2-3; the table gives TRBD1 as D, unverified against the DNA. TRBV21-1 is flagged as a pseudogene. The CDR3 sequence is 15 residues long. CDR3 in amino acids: CASSKMWDTTDTQYF. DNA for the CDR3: TGTGCCAGCAGCAAAATGTGGGACACCACAGATACGCAGTATTTT.

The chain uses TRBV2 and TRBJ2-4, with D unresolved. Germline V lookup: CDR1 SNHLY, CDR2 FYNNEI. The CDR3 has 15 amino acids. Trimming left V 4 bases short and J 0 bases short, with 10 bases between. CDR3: CASSVSLLAKNIQYF. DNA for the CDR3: TGTGCCAGCAGTGTATCTCTTCTAGCCAAAAACATTCAGTACTTC.

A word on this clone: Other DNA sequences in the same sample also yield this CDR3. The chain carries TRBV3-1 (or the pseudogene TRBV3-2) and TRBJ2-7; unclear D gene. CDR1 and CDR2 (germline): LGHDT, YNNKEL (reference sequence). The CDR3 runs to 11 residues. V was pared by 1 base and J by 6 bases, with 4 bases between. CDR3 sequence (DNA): TGTGCCAGCAGCCAAGGGGGCGAGCAGTACTTC. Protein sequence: CASSQGGEQYF.

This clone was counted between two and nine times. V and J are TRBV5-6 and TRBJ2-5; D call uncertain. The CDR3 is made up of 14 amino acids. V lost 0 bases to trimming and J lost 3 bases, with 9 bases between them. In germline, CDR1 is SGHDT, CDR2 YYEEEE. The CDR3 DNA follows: TGTGCCAGCAGCTTGGTATCAGGAGAAGAGACCCAGTACTTC. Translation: CASSLVSGEETQYF.

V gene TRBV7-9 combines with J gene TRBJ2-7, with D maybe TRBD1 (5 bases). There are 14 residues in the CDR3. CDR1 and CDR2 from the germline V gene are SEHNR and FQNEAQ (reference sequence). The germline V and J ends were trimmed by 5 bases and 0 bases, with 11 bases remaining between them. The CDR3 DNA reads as TGTGCCAGCAGCCGTGAACAGGACTCCTACGAGCAGTACTTC. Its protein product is CASSREQDSYEQYF. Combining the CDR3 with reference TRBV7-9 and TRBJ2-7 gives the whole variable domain DTGVSQNPRHKITKRGQNVTFRCDPISEHNRLYWYRQTLGQGPEFLTYFQNEAQLEKSRLLSDRFSAERPKGSFSTLEIQRTEQGDSAMYLCASSREQDSYEQYFGPGTRLTVT.

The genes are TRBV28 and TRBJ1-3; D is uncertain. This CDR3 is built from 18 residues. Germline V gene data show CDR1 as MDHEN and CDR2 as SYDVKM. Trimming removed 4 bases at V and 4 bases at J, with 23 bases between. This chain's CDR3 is CASSSFTGSPRSGNTIYF. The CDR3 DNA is TGTGCCAGCAGTTCATTCACTGGGAGCCCCAGATCGGGAAACACCATATATTTT. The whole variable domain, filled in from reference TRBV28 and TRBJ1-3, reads DVKVTQSSRYLVKRTGEKVFLECVQDMDHENMFWYRQDPGLGLRLIYFSYDVKMKEKGDIPEGYSVSREKKERFSLILESASTNQTSMYLCASSSFTGSPRSGNTIYFGEGSWLTVV.

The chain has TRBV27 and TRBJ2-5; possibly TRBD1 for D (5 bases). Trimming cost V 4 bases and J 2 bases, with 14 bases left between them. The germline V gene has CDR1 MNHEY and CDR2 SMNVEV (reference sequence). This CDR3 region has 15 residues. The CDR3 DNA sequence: TGTGCCAGCAGTTCTCGACAGCACCTACAAGAGACCCAGTACTTC. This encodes CASSSRQHLQETQYF.

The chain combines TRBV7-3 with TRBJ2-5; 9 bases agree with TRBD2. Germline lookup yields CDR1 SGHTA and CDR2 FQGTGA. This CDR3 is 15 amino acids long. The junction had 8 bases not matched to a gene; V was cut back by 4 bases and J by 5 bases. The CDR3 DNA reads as TGTGCCAGCAGCTGGGTAGCGGGGGAGAGGGAGACCCAGTACTTC. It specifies CASSWVAGERETQYF.

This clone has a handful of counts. CDR3 sequence (DNA): TGTGCCAGCAGTGAAGCGCTTCCTAGCGGGACGCAGTATTTT. Translation: CASSEALPSGTQYF. This chain uses TRBV2 with TRBJ2-3; 8 nucleotides agree with TRBD2. The V gene's germline CDR1 is SNHLY and CDR2 FYNNEI. The CDR3 loop spans 14 amino acids. The ends lost 0 bases at V and 9 bases at J; junction bases unmatched: 5.

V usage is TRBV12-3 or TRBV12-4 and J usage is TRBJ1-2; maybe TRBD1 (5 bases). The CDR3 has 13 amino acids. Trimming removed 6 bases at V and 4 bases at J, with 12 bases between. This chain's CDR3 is CASRLRGSYGYTF. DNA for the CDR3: TGTGCCAGCAGGCTAAGGGGATCCTATGGCTACACCTTC.

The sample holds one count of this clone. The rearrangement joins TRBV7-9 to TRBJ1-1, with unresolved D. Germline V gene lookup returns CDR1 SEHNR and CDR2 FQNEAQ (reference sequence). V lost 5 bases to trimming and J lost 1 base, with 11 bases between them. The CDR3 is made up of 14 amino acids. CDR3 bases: TGTGCCAGCAGCCGCGCCGTGACGAACACTGAAGCTTTCTTT. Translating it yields CASSRAVTNTEAFF.

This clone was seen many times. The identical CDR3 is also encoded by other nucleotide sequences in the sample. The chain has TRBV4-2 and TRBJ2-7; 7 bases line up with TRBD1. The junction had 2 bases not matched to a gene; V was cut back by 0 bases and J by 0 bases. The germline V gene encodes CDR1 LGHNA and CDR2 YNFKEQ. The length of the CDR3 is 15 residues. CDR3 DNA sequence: TGTGCCAGCAGCCAAGAAGGGGACAGCTCCTACGAGCAGTACTTC. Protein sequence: CASSQEGDSSYEQYF.

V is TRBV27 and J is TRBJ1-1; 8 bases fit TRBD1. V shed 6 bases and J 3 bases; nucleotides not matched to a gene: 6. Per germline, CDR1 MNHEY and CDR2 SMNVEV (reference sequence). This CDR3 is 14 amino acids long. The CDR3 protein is CASSSDRDHTEAFF. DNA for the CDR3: TGTGCCAGCAGCTCGGACAGGGATCACACTGAAGCTTTCTTT.

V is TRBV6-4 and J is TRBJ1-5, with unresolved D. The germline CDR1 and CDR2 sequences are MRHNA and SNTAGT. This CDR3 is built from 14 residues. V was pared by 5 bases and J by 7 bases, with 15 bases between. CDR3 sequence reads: CASSTLAGSQPQHF. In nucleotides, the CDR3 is TGTGCCAGCAGTACCCTCGCGGGGAGCCAGCCCCAGCATTTT.

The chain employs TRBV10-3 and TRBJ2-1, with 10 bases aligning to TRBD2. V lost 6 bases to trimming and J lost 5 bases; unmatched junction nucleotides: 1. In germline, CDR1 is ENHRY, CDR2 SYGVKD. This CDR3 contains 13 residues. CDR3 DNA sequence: TGTGCCATCAGGACTAGCGGGCACAATGAGCAGTTCTTC. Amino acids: CAIRTSGHNEQFF.

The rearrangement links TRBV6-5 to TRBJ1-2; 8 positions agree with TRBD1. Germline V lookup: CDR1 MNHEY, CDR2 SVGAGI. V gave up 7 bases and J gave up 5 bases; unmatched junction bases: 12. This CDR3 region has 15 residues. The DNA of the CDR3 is TGTGCCAGCATTACAGGGACAGGCCCTTTATATGGCTACACCTTC. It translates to CASITGTGPLYGYTF.

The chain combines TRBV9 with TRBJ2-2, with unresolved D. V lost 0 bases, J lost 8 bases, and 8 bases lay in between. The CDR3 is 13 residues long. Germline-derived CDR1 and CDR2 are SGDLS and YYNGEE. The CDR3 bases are TGTGCCAGCAGCGTAGTGTTGATGGGGGAGCTGTTTTTT. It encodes CASSVVLMGELFF.

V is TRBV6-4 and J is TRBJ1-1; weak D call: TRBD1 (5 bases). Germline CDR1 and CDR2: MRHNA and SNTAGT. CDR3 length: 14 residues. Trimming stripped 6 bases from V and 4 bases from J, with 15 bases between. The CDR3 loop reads CASRTGGGSTEAFF. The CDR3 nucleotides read TGTGCCAGCAGAACAGGCGGGGGGAGCACTGAAGCTTTCTTT.

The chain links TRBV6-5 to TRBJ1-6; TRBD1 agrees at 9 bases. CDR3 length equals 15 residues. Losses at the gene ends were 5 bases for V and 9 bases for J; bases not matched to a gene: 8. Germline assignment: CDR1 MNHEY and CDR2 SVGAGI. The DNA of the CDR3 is TGTGCCAGCAGTACGAGGACAGGGGTTATTTCACCCCTCCACTTT. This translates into CASSTRTGVISPLHF.

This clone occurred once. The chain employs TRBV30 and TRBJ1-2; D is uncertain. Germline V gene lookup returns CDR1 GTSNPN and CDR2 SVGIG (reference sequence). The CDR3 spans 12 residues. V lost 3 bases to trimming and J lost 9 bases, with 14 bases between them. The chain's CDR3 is CAWSGRSHSYTF. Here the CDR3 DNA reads TGTGCCTGGAGCGGGCGCAGCCACAGCTACACCTTC. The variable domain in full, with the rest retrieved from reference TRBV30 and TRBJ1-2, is SQTIHQWPATLVQPVGSPLSLECTVEGTSNPNLYWYRQAAGRGLQLLFYSVGIGQISSEVPQNLSASRPQDRQFILSSKKLLLSDSGFYLCAWSGRSHSYTFGSGTRLTVV.

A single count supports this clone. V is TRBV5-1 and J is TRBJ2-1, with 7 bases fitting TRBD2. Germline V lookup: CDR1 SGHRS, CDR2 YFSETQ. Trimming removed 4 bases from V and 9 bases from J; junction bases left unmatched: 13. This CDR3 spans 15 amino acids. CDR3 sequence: CASSTMGFGGGEQFF. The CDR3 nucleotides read TGCGCCAGCAGCACCATGGGGTTTGGCGGGGGTGAGCAGTTCTTC.

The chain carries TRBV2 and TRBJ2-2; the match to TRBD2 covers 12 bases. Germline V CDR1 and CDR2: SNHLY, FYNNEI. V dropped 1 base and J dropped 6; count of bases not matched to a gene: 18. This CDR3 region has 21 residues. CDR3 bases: TGTGCCAGCAGTGAAGTTGGGGAAAGGCCTAGCGGGGGGGAAATTCCCGGGGAGCTGTTTTTT. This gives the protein CASSEVGERPSGGEIPGELFF.